This T cell receptor beta chain appears in the sequencing data of a study of blood T cells in healthy people across ages. On the study more broadly: Template switching retrieved approximately one barcoded beta molecule for each two T cells.

There are many counts of this clonotype. Its antigen is currently unknown. The amount of total RNA extracted per sample was at least 5 micrograms. The CDR3 is made up of 14 amino acids. CDR1 MNHEY and CDR2 SVGEGT come from the germline V gene. V lost 2 bases and J 6 bases, leaving 14 bases between the germline ends. PCR was performed a second time for roughly 6 to 12 cycles using a sample-barcoded 5' primer and a J-beta primer mix. TCRdb itself ran the 5' RACE reads through MiXCR, one entry per CDR3 protein. Here the sample spans 1,100,000 or so distinct CDR3 sequences, around 45% being singletons. Study findings and constraints: Expanded clonotype shifts may have been confounded, as the donors had an unknown CMV status.

The sequenced sample was blood. The TCR sequence derives from a woman aged 60-75 years in good health. This chain uses TRBV6-2 or TRBV6-3 with TRBJ2-7, with D tentatively TRBD1 (5 bases). This CDR3 reads CASSYGAGLAEQYF. CDR3 bases: TGTGCCAGCAGTTACGGCGCAGGGCTTGCCGAGCAGTACTTC.